The TCR beta chain described here comes from a study of shared clonotypes between healthy human individuals. Genomic DNA per cell subset filled all wells of several immunoSEQ plates. Assay: immunoSEQ multiplex PCR; the TCRdb copy retains only in-frame clones and omits some. The sample includes about 1.1 million clones, 60% to 85% seen only once; the top ten take roughly 0.83%. This sequence was found in a man aged 18 to 30 in good health. Some clones in this sample may be carry-over from other donors' samples. Sequenced sample: memory CD4+ T cells from PBMCs. The subset denotes: CD45RA-negative fraction.

CDR3 nucleotides: TGTGCCAGCAGCCGGGACAGAACAAACACCATATATTTT. Protein product: CASSRDRTNTIYF. The chain has TRBV7-2 and TRBJ1-3; 7 nucleotides match TRBD1. CDR3 length equals 13 residues. CDR1 is SGHTA, CDR2 FQGNSA, per germline. V dropped 5 bases and J dropped 6; count of bases not matched to a gene: 4.